These 18 T cell receptor beta chains share one sample of origin, sequenced in a study of blood T cell repertoires in COVID-19 (TCRdb year 2020). Library generation was performed with the immunoSEQ multiplex PCR assay. TCRdb limited this immuneACCESS table to in-frame rearrangements with V and J called. A share of clones is missing; checked studies link under half to unresolved V genes, and the rest is unexplained. Within this sample are 150,000 to 200,000 clones, with approximately 86% of them counted one time only. The top ten constitute around 8.2% of the sample. Source material: peripheral blood. Every receptor here comes from a man between 60 and 75 years old with acute or convalescent COVID-19.

This clone was counted a single time. This sequence joins TRBV24-1 and TRBJ2-5; 14 nucleotides line up with TRBD2. This CDR3 is built from 18 residues. J lost 0 bases, V lost 4 bases, and 6 bases had no gene match. Germline CDR1 KGHDR, CDR2 SFDVKD. The CDR3 loop is CATSDPRTSGRNQETQYF. The CDR3 coding sequence is TGTGCCACCAGTGACCCAAGGACTAGCGGGAGGAACCAAGAGACCCAGTACTTC.

This clone was counted between two and nine times. This chain links TRBV19 with TRBJ1-4; 7 bases are a match to TRBD1. This CDR3 has 19 amino acids. V lost 9 bases to trimming and J lost 10 bases; unmatched junction nucleotides: 29. Germline V gene lookup returns CDR1 LNHDA and CDR2 SQIVND (reference sequence). This chain's CDR3 is CARPKGQELDRQGLGKLFF. The CDR3, as DNA: TGTGCCAGACCTAAAGGTCAAGAGTTGGACCGACAGGGTTTGGGAAAACTGTTTTTT.

The chain uses TRBV24-1 and TRBJ1-2, with a possible D match to TRBD1 (6 bases). The CDR3 loop spans 13 amino acids. Per the germline V gene, CDR1 is KGHDR and CDR2 is SFDVKD. Trimming pared 0 bases from V and 8 bases from J, leaving 9 bases between. The CDR3 protein is CATSDLQGFGYTF. The DNA of the CDR3 is TGTGCCACCAGTGATTTGCAGGGGTTCGGCTACACCTTC.

J is TRBJ2-5 and V is TRBV28, with D perhaps matching TRBD1 (5 bases). V was clipped by 2 bases and J by 5 bases, with 12 bases between them. Germline V lookup: CDR1 MDHEN, CDR2 SYDVKM. CDR3 length: 14 residues. CDR3 sequence: CASSLAQGLETQYF. CDR3 DNA: TGTGCCAGCAGTTTAGCCCAGGGTTTGGAGACCCAGTACTTC.

This clone has a handful of counts. The CDR3 coding sequence is TGTGCCAGCAGTGAAGAAGCGGGAGGGGCGGAGACCCAGTACTTC. This translates into CASSEEAGGAETQYF. This chain links TRBV6-1 with TRBJ2-5; 10 positions agree with TRBD2. Germline V lookup: CDR1 MNHNS, CDR2 SASEGT. V lost 1 base, J lost 5 bases, and 4 bases stayed unmatched. The CDR3 spans 15 residues.

V usage is TRBV19 and J usage is TRBJ1-5; a possible D gene is TRBD1 (6 bases). Trimming removed 7 bases from V and 3 bases from J, with 16 bases in between. CDR3 length: 15 amino acids. Germline V gives CDR1 LNHDA, CDR2 SQIVND (reference sequence). The CDR3 bases are TGTGCCAGTACCTCCAGCGGACAGCCCAATCAGCCCCAGCATTTT. This encodes CASTSSGQPNQPQHF.

The chain is built from TRBV28 and TRBJ2-1, with 9 nucleotides matching TRBD2. Germline-derived CDR1 and CDR2 are MDHEN and SYDVKM. V lost 2 bases, J lost 6 bases, and 2 bases stayed unmatched. This CDR3 has 14 residues. The CDR3 loop reads CASSLAGGGNEQFF. The CDR3 DNA is TGTGCCAGCAGTTTAGCGGGAGGGGGCAATGAGCAGTTCTTC.

This clone showed up just once. The chain uses TRBV29-1 and TRBJ1-2; no reliable D call. Germline lookup yields CDR1 SQVTM and CDR2 ANQGSEA. Deletions cut 2 bases from V and 5 bases from J, with 12 bases between. The CDR3 length is 13 residues. The CDR3 nucleotides read TGCAGCGTTGAACCGATTGAGCCATATGGCTACACCTTC. Encoded protein: CSVEPIEPYGYTF.

This clone appeared once. The V and J genes are TRBV9 and TRBJ1-2; 9 bases line up with TRBD1. CDR3 size: 15 residues. The trim removed 4 bases at V and 7 bases at J, leaving 11 bases unmatched. Germline V gives CDR1 SGDLS, CDR2 YYNGEE. The CDR3 nucleotides are TGTGCCAGCAGCCTGAGGGGACAGGGATATGGTGGCTACACCTTC. Translation: CASSLRGQGYGGYTF.

This clone was picked up one time. The V and J genes are TRBV5-1 and TRBJ1-1; no clear D gene. The germline V and J ends were trimmed by 1 base and 6 bases, with 16 bases remaining between them. Germline V gives CDR1 SGHRS, CDR2 YFSETQ. The CDR3 spans 15 residues. The CDR3 nucleotides are TGCGCCAGCAGCTTGCCCAGACTTCATGGCTCTGAAGCTTTCTTT. It encodes CASSLPRLHGSEAFF.

The table lists this clone with a count of one. This chain joins TRBV30 and TRBJ1-6, with 9 bases matching TRBD1. Trimming took 2 bases from V and 9 from J; bases not matched to a gene: 14. The CDR3 length is 17 residues. Germline CDR1 GTSNPN, CDR2 SVGIG (reference sequence). The CDR3 loop reads CAWSLDRDRVLASPLHF. Here the CDR3 DNA reads TGTGCCTGGAGTCTCGACCGGGACAGGGTTCTGGCTTCACCCCTCCACTTT.

The chain is built from TRBV30 and TRBJ2-1; 8 bases are a match to TRBD2. Germline V CDR1 and CDR2: GTSNPN, SVGIG (reference sequence). The CDR3 has 11 amino acids. V lost 4 bases, J lost 9 bases, and 2 bases stayed unmatched. This CDR3 reads CAWTGRGEQFF. The CDR3 region has the DNA TGTGCCTGGACCGGGAGGGGTGAGCAGTTCTTC.

The chain couples TRBV4-1 to TRBJ1-4; D perhaps matches TRBD1 (5 bases). V lost 3 bases to trimming and J lost 7 bases, with 15 bases between them. The CDR3 totals 15 residues. CDR1 and CDR2 (germline): MGHRA, YSYEKL. The CDR3 DNA sequence: TGCGCCAGCAGCCAGCCGAAGGCGGGGGGTGAAAAACTGTTTTTT. It yields the protein CASSQPKAGGEKLFF.

V is TRBV4-1 and J is TRBJ1-5, with TRBD1 identical over 7 bases. V trimming: 1 base; J trimming: 5 bases; junction bases outside the gene matches: 5. Per germline, CDR1 MGHRA and CDR2 YSYEKL. This CDR3 comprises 15 residues. CDR3 DNA: TGCGCCAGCAGCCAAGTTGACAGGGTAGATCAGCCCCAGCATTTT. This sequence encodes CASSQVDRVDQPQHF.

The chain carries TRBV5-4 and TRBJ2-3, with 11 bases that match TRBD2. This CDR3 is 14 amino acids long. From germline, CDR1 is SGHNT and CDR2 YYREEE (reference sequence). V was pared by 2 bases and J by 5 bases, with 1 base of the junction left unmatched. CDR3 loop: CASSFTSGRDTQYF. The CDR3 DNA sequence: TGTGCCAGCAGCTTTACTAGCGGGAGAGATACGCAGTATTTT.

The chain couples TRBV28 to TRBJ2-5, with 11 positions matching TRBD1. V shed 2 bases and J 5 bases; nucleotides not matched to a gene: 4. This CDR3 has 15 residues. Germline CDR1 reads MDHEN; CDR2 reads SYDVKM. CDR3 nucleotide sequence: TGTGCCAGCAGTTTAGGGACAGGGGGGAGGGAGACCCAGTACTTC. Encoded protein: CASSLGTGGRETQYF.

The J gene is TRBJ1-5, the V gene TRBV28; weak D call: TRBD1 (5 bases). Trimming took 5 bases from V and 5 from J, leaving 10 bases between them. The length of the CDR3 is 13 residues. CDR1 is MDHEN, CDR2 SYDVKM, per germline. CDR3 DNA: TGTGCCAGCAGTGGCGACAGATATCAGCCCCAGCATTTT. This gives the protein CASSGDRYQPQHF.

This chain connects TRBV28 to TRBJ2-1; TRBD1 agrees at 9 bases. V was clipped by 6 bases and J by 0 bases; unmatched bases: 9. Germline V CDR1 and CDR2: MDHEN, SYDVKM. This CDR3 region has 17 residues. The CDR3 nucleotides read TGTGCCAGCAGGCTCCCCCTACAGGGGGCCTCCTACAATGAGCAGTTCTTC. Translated, it gives CASRLPLQGASYNEQFF.